This T cell receptor beta chain was sequenced in a study of radiotherapy plus CTLA-4 blockade in lung cancer. On the study more broadly: Objective responses were documented in over 15% of patients, with disease control in roughly 30%. Study results and limitations: Tumor-origin TCR clones grew in blood after radiotherapy plus ipilimumab.

About this clone itself: Antigen: not known.

Data came from immunoSEQ multiplex PCR; TCRdb stores just in-frame clones and leaves some out. Here the sample spans about 120,000 clones, about 77% being singletons. The V segment lost 5 bases and the J segment 4 bases; nucleotides outside the gene matches: 8. From germline, CDR1 is SEHNR and CDR2 FQNEAQ (reference sequence). The CDR3 extends over 16 amino acids. The sample was peripheral blood, taken from a patient treated with radiotherapy plus ipilimumab. The TCR originated in a human donor with non-small cell lung cancer who had a partial response to radiotherapy plus ipilimumab. This rearrangement joins TRBV7-9 to TRBJ2-7, with TRBD2 matching over 13 bases. The chain's CDR3 is CASSARLAGGAYEQYF. Here the CDR3 DNA reads TGTGCCAGCAGCGCCCGACTAGCGGGAGGAGCATACGAGCAGTACTTC.